These 18 T cell receptor beta chains were sequenced from one sample in a study of T cells in Graves' hyperthyroidism and ophthalmopathy. RNA transcripts gave rise to amplified TCR beta CDR3 regions. First-round RT-PCR of the TCR CDR3 relied on the HTBI primer set. TCRdb recomputed calls from the multiplex PCR reads with MiXCR, one row per CDR3 protein. The sample contains about 640,000 distinct CDR3 sequences, roughly 20% of which appear only once. Sample: blood. These receptors all stem from a man younger than 40 with Graves' ophthalmopathy.

This sequence joins TRBV20-1 and TRBJ2-1; the D is unclear. Per the germline V gene, CDR1 is DFQATT and CDR2 is SNEGSKA (reference sequence). This CDR3 contains 16 residues. Trimming took off 3 bases at V and 8 bases at J, with 23 bases between the two ends. DNA for the CDR3: TGCAGTGCTAGGGATTCCGGGCCCCGGCTAGTCTATGAGCAGTTCTTC. It is translated as CSARDSGPRLVYEQFF.

This clonotype was detected many times. The V gene is TRBV28, the J gene TRBJ2-5; D remains unclear. The CDR3 is 15 amino acids. V gave up 6 bases and J gave up 2 bases, with 16 bases separating them. Germline assignment: CDR1 MDHEN and CDR2 SYDVKM. In DNA form, the CDR3 reads TGTGCCAGCAGCCCCGATGCCAGCGCACAAGAGACCCAGTACTTC. Its protein product is CASSPDASAQETQYF.

In its sample, this clonotype was seen many times. V and J are TRBV18 and TRBJ2-3, with 9 bases that match TRBD1. With 3 bases clipped from V and 2 bases from J, the junction kept 6 bases outside the gene matches. This CDR3 has 16 residues. Germline CDR1 is KGHSH and CDR2 is LQKENI. In nucleotides, the CDR3 is TGTGCCAGCTCACCCGACAGGGGGGACGACACAGATACGCAGTATTTT. It translates to CASSPDRGDDTDTQYF.

In this sample, this clonotype turned up many times. V and J are TRBV5-8 and TRBJ1-2; perhaps TRBD1 as D (6 bases). This CDR3 contains 15 residues. Germline V CDR1 and CDR2: SGHTS, YDEGEE. Trimming cost V 5 bases and J 0 bases, with 14 bases left between them. The chain's CDR3 is CASRSTGFTNYGYTF. CDR3 bases: TGTGCCAGCAGATCCACAGGGTTCACTAACTATGGCTACACCTTC.

The chain has TRBV20-1 and TRBJ1-6, with TRBD1 matching over 8 bases. This CDR3 has 16 residues. Germline CDR1 reads DFQATT; CDR2 reads SNEGSKA (reference sequence). The J segment lost 9 bases and the V segment lost 5 bases, leaving 15 bases of the junction unmatched. The CDR3, as DNA: TGCAGTGCTCGCCGCAGGGGGCAAGTTCGCGGTTCACCCCTCCACTTT. Amino acid sequence: CSARRRGQVRGSPLHF.

The chain links TRBV19 to TRBJ1-1; D gene ambiguous. The ends were cut back, 4 bases at V and 3 bases at J, with 9 bases in the middle. The germline V gene has CDR1 LNHDA and CDR2 SQIVND (reference sequence). The CDR3 is 13 amino acids. This chain's CDR3 is CASSTRVDTEAFF. CDR3 in DNA: TGTGCCAGTAGTACAAGGGTTGACACTGAAGCTTTCTTT.

The chain recombines TRBV14 with TRBJ1-1, with D perhaps matching TRBD1 (5 bases). The CDR3 has 17 residues. Deletions cut 0 bases from V and 6 bases from J, with 20 bases between. Germline V gives CDR1 SGHDN, CDR2 FVKESK. Here the CDR3 DNA reads TGTGCCAGCAGCCAAGATGGAGTAGAAGCTGGAGGGGCTGAAGCTTTCTTT. It yields the protein CASSQDGVEAGGAEAFF.

This clonotype occurred a few times. The chain joins TRBV2 to TRBJ2-2, with D perhaps assigned TRBD1 or TRBD2 (6 bases each). V was cut by 6 bases and J by 3 bases, with 11 bases left in between. The germline gives CDR1 SNHLY, CDR2 FYNNEI. This CDR3 comprises 14 residues. The CDR3 nucleotides are TGTGCCAGCAGCAGAGGGGGGTACACCGGGGAGCTGTTTTTT. Amino acid sequence: CASSRGGYTGELFF.

This chain links TRBV28 with TRBJ2-5, with D unclear. This CDR3 region has 15 residues. The V gene's germline CDR1 is MDHEN and CDR2 SYDVKM. The ends were cut back, 3 bases at V and 4 bases at J, with 15 bases in the middle. CDR3 DNA: TGTGCCAGCAGTTTTGGGCAGGCCCGAGGAGAGACCCAGTACTTC. This gives the protein CASSFGQARGETQYF.

The CDR3 loop is CSVEDRNYGYTF. The CDR3 DNA reads TGCAGCGTGGAGGACAGAAACTATGGCTACACCTTC. This chain links TRBV29-1 with TRBJ1-2; a possible D gene is TRBD1 (6 bases). The CDR3 length is 12 residues. Germline loops: CDR1 SQVTM, CDR2 ANQGSEA. V was pared by 6 bases and J by 2 bases, with 10 bases between. The complete variable domain, with remaining parts taken from reference TRBV29-1 and TRBJ1-2, reads SAVISQKPSRDICQRGTSLTIQCQVDSQVTMMFWYRQQPGQSLTLIATANQGSEATYESGFVIDKFPISRPNLTFSTLTVSNMSPEDSSIYLCSVEDRNYGYTFGSGTRLTVV.

In this sample, this clonotype turned up a few times. The rearrangement joins TRBV20-1 to TRBJ2-1; D not resolved. V lost 4 bases and J 0 bases, leaving 22 bases between the germline ends. The CDR3 sequence is 18 residues long. The germline V gene has CDR1 DFQATT and CDR2 SNEGSKA (reference sequence). The CDR3 sequence: CSATPTILLVSSYNEQFF. CDR3 in DNA: TGCAGTGCTACCCCAACAATCCTGCTAGTCAGCTCCTACAATGAGCAGTTCTTC.

This clonotype was seen only a few times. With a much larger clone just one base away, this may be a read error. The chain links TRBV18 to TRBJ2-3, with 8 bases fitting TRBD2. From germline, CDR1 is KGHSH and CDR2 LQKENI. The CDR3 runs to 15 residues. In DNA form, the CDR3 reads TGTGGCAGCTCACCATCCAGCGGGAGTTCAGATACGCAGTATTTT. It is translated as CGSSPSSGSSDTQYF.

This sequence joins TRBV5-6 and TRBJ1-5; no clear D. CDR3 length: 14 residues. Trimming removed 1 base at V and 6 bases at J, with 11 bases between. Germline values: CDR1 SGHDT, CDR2 YYEEEE. The CDR3 sequence is CASSLSGSPQPQHF. The CDR3 DNA sequence: TGTGCCAGCAGCTTGTCGGGATCCCCTCAGCCCCAGCATTTT.

The chain couples TRBV20-1 to TRBJ2-7; the match to TRBD2 covers 8 bases. The ends lost 2 bases at V and 4 bases at J; junction bases unmatched: 10. Per germline, CDR1 DFQATT and CDR2 SNEGSKA (reference sequence). This CDR3 has 15 amino acids. The chain's CDR3 is CSARSKAGVRYEQYF. The CDR3 DNA reads TGCAGTGCTAGATCCAAAGCGGGAGTGAGGTACGAGCAGTACTTC.

This clonotype was seen at least ten times. The CDR3 loop reads CASSVEGTGELFF. CDR3 nucleotide sequence: TGTGCCAGCAGTGTGGAGGGCACCGGGGAGCTGTTTTTT. The V and J genes are TRBV9 and TRBJ2-2; D may be TRBD2 (6 bases). This CDR3 has 13 amino acids. V lost 5 bases to trimming and J lost 4 bases, with 9 bases between them. Germline V lookup: CDR1 SGDLS, CDR2 YYNGEE.

J is TRBJ2-3 and V is TRBV7-3; 7 bases line up with TRBD1. The CDR3 sequence is 15 residues long. Germline loops: CDR1 SGHTA, CDR2 FQGTGA. Losses at the gene ends were 8 bases for V and 2 bases for J; bases not matched to a gene: 10. CDR3 residues: CASGTFGTVTDTQYF. CDR3 in DNA: TGTGCCAGCGGTACATTTGGGACAGTCACAGATACGCAGTATTTT.

The table lists this clonotype with a few counts. The CDR3 bases are TGTGCCACCAGCAGGGGAGGACTAGCGGTCACAGATACGCAGTATTTT. This sequence encodes CATSRGGLAVTDTQYF. The chain has TRBV15 and TRBJ2-3; 10 bases agree with TRBD2. Per the germline V gene, CDR1 is LNHNV and CDR2 is YYDKDF (reference sequence). The CDR3 is 16 residues long. Trimming removed 3 bases from V and 2 bases from J; junction bases left unmatched: 5.

This rearrangement joins TRBV10-2 to TRBJ2-6; 8 bases align to TRBD1. Per germline, CDR1 WSHSY and CDR2 SAAADI. V dropped 2 bases and J dropped 0; count of bases not matched to a gene: 9. This CDR3 is 19 amino acids long. CDR3 nucleotides: TGCGCCAGCAGTGAGGTTAGGAGACAGGGGTCCTCTGGGGCCAACGTCCTGACTTTC. It yields the protein CASSEVRRQGSSGANVLTF.